This TCR beta chain was sequenced during a study of blood T cell repertoires in COVID-19. Study background: Collection of acute and convalescent COVID-19 samples took place in the United States, Italy and Spain. Sample material is recorded as cDNA or gDNA derived from T cells, B-cell-depleted T cells, or PBMCs.

Original processing notes: Counts of nucleated cells, estimated from reference gene primer amplification, were obtained. Libraries were prepared by immunoSEQ multiplex PCR; TCRdb keeps only in-frame clonotypes and omits some of them. That table is the source of V, J and clone size, and D and trimming were worked out from the DNA. The table lists under 150,000 clones, around 84% of them singletons. CDR1 is SGHDN, CDR2 FVKESK, per germline. V was trimmed by 5 bases and J by 3 bases, leaving 10 bases between them. CDR3 size: 13 residues. The genes are TRBV14 and TRBJ1-1, with D perhaps matching TRBD1 (5 bases). This TCR was recovered from a woman in her forties or fifties with acute or convalescent COVID-19. Material for sequencing was peripheral blood. The CDR3 region is CASSYTRDTEAFF. DNA of the CDR3: TGTGCCAGCAGCTACACCAGGGACACTGAAGCTTTCTTT.